A selection of T cell receptor beta chains follows, all from one sample in a study of blood T cell repertoires in COVID-19. Clones were read by immunoSEQ multiplex PCR, and TCRdb kept only the in-frame ones, dropping some. Found here are about 62,000 clones, 75% to 90% of them singletons; the top ten hold roughly 18%. The sample taken for sequencing was peripheral blood. The receptors derive from a woman between 55 and 75 years old with COVID-19, enrolled during active disease. Both conserved end residues are part of each CDR3. The D gene is left open where the match is weak. Clone size, where shown, is once, few, many, or a class for clones that have expanded.

TRBJ2-1 NA 16 TRBD2 TRBV6-5 CASSYSGTSSYNEQFF TGTGCCAGCAGTTACTCCGGGACTAGCTCCTACAATGAGCAGTTCTTC
TRBJ1-3 once 14 NA TRBV5-1 CASSLTNSGNTIYF TGCGCCAGCAGCTTGACAAACTCTGGAAACACCATATATTTT
TRBJ2-7 NA 14 TRBD2 TRBV9 CASSALAGPYEQYF TGTGCCAGCAGCGCACTAGCGGGCCCTTACGAGCAGTACTTC
TRBJ2-7 NA 16 TRBD2 TRBV27 CASSFSRLAGGYEQYF TGTGCCAGCAGTTTCTCCCGACTAGCGGGAGGCTACGAGCAGTACTTC
TRBJ2-7 NA 14 TRBD2 TRBV6-6 CASSPTSVSYEQYF TGTGCCAGCAGCCCGACTAGCGTCTCCTACGAGCAGTACTTC
TRBJ2-1 NA 13 NA TRBV3-1/TRBV3-2 CASSQASVNEQFF TGTGCCAGCAGCCAAGCTTCCGTCAATGAGCAGTTCTTC
TRBJ1-2 NA 15 TRBD1 TRBV27 CASSLSGDRGYGYTF TGTGCCAGCAGTTTATCTGGAGACAGGGGGTATGGCTACACCTTC
TRBJ2-7 NA 15 TRBD2 TRBV7-2 CASSSRLAGGGEQYF TGTGCCAGCAGCTCTCGCCTAGCGGGAGGAGGCGAGCAGTACTTC
TRBJ1-6 once 15 TRBD1 TRBV5-4 CASSLAGTANSPLHF TGTGCCAGCAGCTTGGCTGGGACAGCGAATTCACCCCTCCACTTT
TRBJ2-6 NA 16 NA TRBV11-1 CASSWGPGTGANVLTF TGTGCCAGCAGCTGGGGGCCTGGTACCGGGGCCAACGTCCTGACTTTC
TRBJ1-2 once 14 TRBD1 TRBV3-1/TRBV3-2 CASTPRPDRGGYTF TGTGCCAGCACCCCACGACCGGACAGGGGCGGCTACACCTTC
TRBJ2-3 NA 14 NA TRBV7-2 CASSLSGQANTQYF TGTGCCAGCAGCTTATCGGGTCAAGCAAATACGCAGTATTTT
TRBJ1-4 few 15 TRBD1 TRBV19 CASSRSGGTNEKLFF TGTGCCAGTAGTAGGTCAGGGGGGACTAATGAAAAACTGTTTTTT
TRBJ2-1 NA 16 NA TRBV27 CASSTPATRYYNEQFF TGTGCCAGCAGCACCCCAGCGACCCGTTACTACAATGAGCAGTTCTTC
TRBJ1-4 NA 15 NA TRBV6-2/TRBV6-3 CASSYSSRGQEKLFF TGTGCCAGCAGTTACTCGAGTAGGGGCCAGGAAAAACTGTTTTTT
TRBJ1-6 NA 15 TRBD1 TRBV6-2/TRBV6-3 CASSFPGTGNSPLHF TGTGCCAGCAGTTTCCCCGGGACAGGCAATTCACCCCTCCACTTT
TRBJ2-7 NA 15 TRBD2 TRBV20-1 CSASRGDRRTYEQYF TGCAGTGCTAGTCGGGGGGACCGACGTACCTACGAGCAGTACTTC
TRBJ1-1 NA 14 TRBD1 TRBV6-5 CASSRTGGRTEAFF TGTGCCAGCAGCCGAACAGGGGGAAGGACTGAAGCTTTCTTT
TRBJ1-3 few 15 NA TRBV28 CASSSSGEGGNTIYF TGTGCCAGCAGTTCATCGGGGGAAGGTGGAAACACCATATATTTT
TRBJ1-5 NA 14 TRBD1 TRBV24-1 CATSIRTGWGPQHF TGTGCCACCAGCATAAGGACAGGGTGGGGGCCCCAGCATTTT
TRBJ2-7 NA 15 TRBD2 TRBV4-2 CASSQGLAGLYEQYF TGTGCCAGCAGCCAAGGGCTAGCGGGTCTCTACGAGCAGTACTTC
TRBJ1-2 NA 14 NA TRBV4-3 CASSHNTPGNGYTF TGCGCCAGCAGCCATAACACCCCAGGGAATGGCTACACCTTC
TRBJ2-7 NA 16 NA TRBV27 CASSLPFSESTYEQYF TGTGCCAGCAGTTTGCCATTTTCGGAGTCCACCTACGAGCAGTACTTC
TRBJ1-5 NA 13 NA TRBV7-2 CASSLGGYQPQHF TGTGCCAGCAGCTTGGGGGGGTATCAGCCCCAGCATTTT
TRBJ2-2 NA 16 TRBD2 TRBV6-4 CASSDSPGGNTGELFF TGTGCCAGCAGTGACTCGCCGGGAGGGAACACCGGGGAGCTGTTTTTT
TRBJ1-2 NA 15 TRBD1 TRBV11-3 CASSLGDRINYGYTF TGTGCCAGCAGCTTAGGGGACAGAATTAACTATGGCTACACCTTC
TRBJ2-3 NA 14 TRBD1 TRBV24-1 CATSGTGETDTQYF TGTGCCACCAGCGGGACAGGGGAGACAGATACGCAGTATTTT
TRBJ2-7 NA 14 NA TRBV9 CASSSVPGSYEQYF TGTGCCAGCAGCTCGGTCCCGGGCTCCTACGAGCAGTACTTC
TRBJ2-3 NA 15 NA TRBV9 CASSVAPQVTDTQYF TGTGCCAGCAGCGTAGCCCCCCAGGTCACAGATACGCAGTATTTT
TRBJ2-7 NA 13 TRBD2 TRBV5-6 CASRPGLLYEQYF TGTGCCAGCAGACCGGGACTACTCTACGAGCAGTACTTC
TRBJ1-3 NA 15 NA TRBV6-5 CASLATGSSGNTIYF TGTGCCAGCCTTGCAACAGGGAGCTCTGGAAACACCATATATTTT
TRBJ2-3 NA 17 NA TRBV19 CASSIDRRGSPADTQYF TGTGCCAGTAGTATAGATCGTCGGGGGTCACCGGCAGATACGCAGTATTTT
TRBJ2-7 NA 15 TRBD1 TRBV7-7 CASSTGTGAPYEQYF TGTGCTAGCAGCACTGGGACAGGGGCCCCCTACGAGCAGTACTTC
TRBJ1-2 NA 11 TRBD1 TRBV25-1 CATRTGGGYTF TGTGCCACCCGGACAGGGGGGGGCTACACCTTC
TRBJ1-2 NA 14 NA TRBV28 CASSPGHRNYGYTF TGTGCCAGCAGTCCGGGACACCGAAACTATGGCTACACCTTC
TRBJ1-2 NA 15 NA TRBV15 CATSRDRGGADGYTF TGTGCCACCAGCAGAGATCGGGGGGGCGCAGATGGCTACACCTTC
TRBJ1-3 NA 17 TRBD1 TRBV3-1/TRBV3-2 CASSQVRTGVSGNTIYF TGTGCCAGCAGCCAAGTGCGTACAGGGGTCTCTGGAAACACCATATATTTT
TRBJ2-7 NA 17 NA TRBV27 CASSPFWPAENTYEQYF TGTGCCAGCAGCCCCTTCTGGCCAGCGGAAAACACCTACGAGCAGTACTTC
TRBJ1-5 NA 15 NA TRBV19 CASSVTEESNQPQHF TGTGCCAGTAGTGTGACAGAGGAAAGCAATCAGCCCCAGCATTTT
TRBJ2-7 once 13 NA TRBV29-1 CSVEGKWSGEQYF TGCAGCGTTGAAGGGAAGTGGAGCGGCGAGCAGTACTTC
TRBJ2-1 NA 15 TRBD2 TRBV2 CASSPGRALYNEQFF TGTGCCAGCTCACCCGGGAGGGCCCTCTACAATGAGCAGTTCTTC
TRBJ2-2 NA 11 NA TRBV19 CASRVAGELFF TGTGCCAGCAGGGTCGCCGGGGAGCTGTTTTTT
TRBJ2-2 NA 16 TRBD2 TRBV7-2 CASSPRGDKSDGELFF TGTGCCAGCAGCCCGCGGGGGGACAAGTCCGACGGGGAGCTGTTTTTT
TRBJ1-5 NA 16 NA TRBV3-1/TRBV3-2 CASSQWHRTSNQPQHF TGTGCCAGCAGCCAATGGCACAGAACTAGCAATCAGCCCCAGCATTTT
TRBJ2-6 NA 15 NA TRBV29-1 CSVTGRRSGANVLTF TGCAGCGTTACCGGACGGAGGTCTGGGGCCAACGTCCTGACTTTC
TRBJ2-7 NA 16 NA TRBV19 CASSIASRASSYEQYF TGTGCCAGTAGTATAGCGTCGAGGGCGAGCTCCTACGAGCAGTACTTC
TRBJ2-1 NA 15 TRBD2 TRBV27 CASSWERGSYNEQFF TGTGCCAGCAGTTGGGAGCGGGGCTCCTACAATGAGCAGTTCTTC
TRBJ2-3 NA 16 NA TRBV9 CASSVVGPGGTDTQYF TGTGCCAGCAGCGTAGTAGGTCCGGGGGGCACAGATACGCAGTATTTT
TRBJ1-5 NA 16 NA TRBV21-1 CASSFPGTGVNQPQHF TGTGCCAGCAGCTTTCCCGGGACAGGGGTCAATCAGCCCCAGCATTTT
TRBJ2-5 NA 15 TRBD1 TRBV7-2 CASSLRDSSEVAQYF TGTGCCAGCAGCCTGAGGGACAGCTCGGAGGTGGCCCAGTACTTC